This T cell receptor (beta chain) was sequenced in a study of cytomegalovirus exposure and HLA in healthy donors. Produced via immunoSEQ multiplex PCR; TCRdb's table is partial and in-frame only. The sample carries about 150,000 clones, over 90% recorded once. The V gene end was trimmed by 3 bases and the J gene end by 4 bases; junction bases not matched to a gene: 8. The V gene's germline CDR1 is MDHEN and CDR2 SYDVKM. This CDR3 comprises 15 residues. This chain links TRBV28 with TRBJ1-2; 7 bases fit TRBD1. The receptor's source is a man younger than 35 in good health and CMV-seropositive. The sample was PBMCs. CDR3 residues: CASSLPGQPIYGYTF. The DNA of the CDR3 is TGTGCCAGCAGTTTGCCGGGACAGCCAATCTATGGCTACACCTTC.